Listed below are T cell receptor beta chains from one sample, sequenced in a study of cytomegalovirus exposure and HLA in healthy donors. Repertoires were generated with immunoSEQ multiplex PCR, while TCRdb's copy carries only in-frame clones and drops some. The profile shows about 110,000 clones, approximately 70% of them singletons. Source material: PBMCs. The receptors come from a man aged 25-45 years in good health and CMV-seropositive. Both conserved end residues are trimmed from each CDR3. D genes are given only for firm matches.

13	TRBV9	-	ASSVFEGWGYEQY
13	TRBV19	-	ASSIGHNSNQPQH
10	TRBV5-1	-	ASSLDGAEQF
14	TRBV11-2	TRBD2	ASSLRLAGVGETQY
13	TRBV2	TRBD2	ASSDKRGPQETQY
12	TRBV25-1	-	ASSEMLGVTEAF
14	TRBV4-1	-	ASSQGPGPSTDTQY
11	TRBV27	-	ASSPSRGYGYT
9	TRBV20-1	-	SARDRIEAF
13	TRBV25-1	TRBD1	ASSEFRTGGYEQY
15	TRBV5-6	TRBD1	ASSSPGTGFSGNTIY
16	TRBV27	-	ASSFGVTGTGLNQPQH
14	TRBV10-3	-	AISDRGPGFNEKLF
15	TRBV29-1	TRBD1	SVPPGTGDSTNYGYT
13	TRBV7-3	TRBD1	ASSLIGQGSSPLH
11	TRBV10-1	TRBD1	ASSTGVGNTIY
15	TRBV28	-	ASSSPDSPYSNQPQH
13	TRBV6-5	-	ASRDGALAKNIQY
11	TRBV10-3	-	AIKIRPEDEAF
13	TRBV5-1	-	ASSLTDISYNEQF
13	TRBV5-1	TRBD1	ASRLQGATNEKLF
11	TRBV2	-	ASSGEYTGELF
13	TRBV7-2	-	ASSLQGVVGNEQF
15	TRBV28	-	ASRDSPGNRDNYGYT
13	TRBV5-4	TRBD2	ASSGYSGGPETQY
13	TRBV5-1	-	ASSLEFAGAGGYT
13	TRBV7-2	TRBD1	ASSPQGAFGEKLF
11	TRBV13	-	ASSLSSTDTQY
12	TRBV27	-	ASSLRGSNYGYT
14	TRBV10-3	TRBD1	ASHPPGQGVAYGYT
9	TRBV20-1	-	SARGFYGYT
12	TRBV7-2	-	ASSAGLNQETQY
10	TRBV14	-	ASSPGRETQY
15	TRBV7-6	-	ASSLSGPMSSYNEQF
13	TRBV15	-	ATSTRQDSGNTIY
13	TRBV18	TRBD1	ASSLDRATNEKLF
14	TRBV9	TRBD2	ASSPFLAGDRDTQY
13	TRBV18	-	ASSPRGQIKGEQY
11	TRBV29-1	-	SVVTYRDTEAF
14	TRBV2	TRBD2	ASRLAGGISTDTQY
11	TRBV19	-	ASSINQFYEQY
12	TRBV27	-	ASSIRGSNSPLH
14	TRBV9	-	ASSSPGLDRSNTQY
12	TRBV7-2	-	ASSPPTGNQPQH
13	TRBV11-2	TRBD1	ASSPTGNTNEKLF
16	TRBV27	TRBD1	ASANDRDRASANEKLF
13	TRBV27	-	ASSSGSRAGEKLF